This T cell receptor beta chain appears in the sequencing data of a study of blood T cell repertoires in COVID-19. At the level of the study: Whether acute or convalescent, the COVID-19 samples came from the United States, Italy and Spain.

The germline V gene has CDR1 SGHAT and CDR2 FQNNGV. The length of the CDR3 is 16 residues. V lost 0 bases, J lost 5 bases, and 11 bases lay in between. Data came from immunoSEQ multiplex PCR; TCRdb stores just in-frame clones and leaves some out. This repertoire shows tens of thousands of clones, around 84% found once; its top ten account for roughly 7%. The chain joins TRBV11-2 to TRBJ1-6; D gene unclear. This TCR derives from a man aged 50-59 years with active COVID-19. The specimen sequenced was peripheral blood. The CDR3 nucleotides read TGTGCCAGCAGCTTAGAGGTTTGGCAGAATAATTCACCCCTCCACTTT. It specifies CASSLEVWQNNSPLHF.